Presented here are 16 T cell receptor beta chains from one specimen sequenced in a study of OX40 agonist ivuxolimab in advanced cancers. The protocol was immunoSEQ multiplex PCR, while the TCRdb copy is restricted to in-frame clones and leaves out a portion. This sample has 80,000 to 85,000 clones, with 70% to 90% found just once. Here the sequenced sample was CD4+ or CD8+ T cells sorted from blood, taken in a trial of the OX40 agonist ivuxolimab. Receptor source: an adult with an advanced solid tumor such as melanoma, head and neck, liver or kidney cancer.

DNA of the CDR3: TGTGCCAGCAGTCAGCAAAACAATGAGCAGTTCTTC. Translating it yields CASSQQNNEQFF. The chain couples TRBV27 to TRBJ2-1, with D hard to call. The CDR3 consists of 12 residues. The germline CDR1 and CDR2 sequences are MNHEY and SMNVEV (reference sequence). V gave up 5 bases and J gave up 5 bases, with 7 bases separating them.

This chain joins TRBV7-2 and TRBJ2-6, with no clear D. Germline CDR1 reads SGHTA; CDR2 reads FQGNSA. This CDR3 spans 14 amino acids. V was pared by 6 bases and J by 1 base, with 7 bases between. CDR3 DNA sequence: TGTGCCAGCAGGTCAGATTCTGGGGCCAACGTCCTGACTTTC. This gives the protein CASRSDSGANVLTF.

In this sample, this clone turned up a few times. This chain connects TRBV18 to TRBJ2-7; 9 bases map to TRBD1. With 6 bases clipped from V and 3 bases from J, the junction kept 6 bases outside the gene matches. The CDR3 is 14 residues long. Germline V gives CDR1 KGHSH, CDR2 LQKENI. CDR3 nucleotide sequence: TGTGCCAGCTCCCGGGACAGGGCCGTCTACGAGCAGTACTTC. Residues: CASSRDRAVYEQYF. Combining the CDR3 with reference TRBV18 and TRBJ2-7 gives the whole variable domain NAGVMQNPRHLVRRRGQEARLRCSPMKGHSHVYWYRQLPEEGLKFMVYLQKENIIDESGMPKERFSAEFPKEGPSILRIQQVVRGDSAAYFCASSRDRAVYEQYFGPGTRLTVT.

This chain joins TRBV27 and TRBJ2-2; TRBD1 agrees at 10 bases. With V trimmed by 5 bases and J by 5 bases, 14 bases remained unmatched. The CDR3 contains 18 residues. Germline CDR1 reads MNHEY; CDR2 reads SMNVEV (reference sequence). CDR3 in amino acids: CASSRQGASSTLTGELFF. The DNA of the CDR3 is TGTGCCAGCAGTCGACAGGGGGCTTCCTCTACCCTTACCGGGGAGCTGTTTTTT.

This clone has a handful of counts. The chain recombines TRBV25-1 with TRBJ1-6; D uncertain. The germline V and J ends were trimmed by 3 bases and 10 bases, with 10 bases remaining between them. Germline-derived CDR1 and CDR2 are MGHDK and SYGVNS. The CDR3 is made up of 13 amino acids. CDR3 region: CASSEGKVSPLHF. The DNA for the CDR3 is TGTGCCAGCAGTGAGGGAAAGGTATCACCCCTCCACTTT.

The chain employs TRBV9 and TRBJ2-3; tentatively, D is TRBD1 (6 bases). This CDR3 contains 13 residues. The germline gives CDR1 SGDLS, CDR2 YYNGEE. V was pared by 4 bases and J by 6 bases, with 12 bases between. This CDR3 is CASSLGTTDTQYF. The CDR3 nucleotides read TGTGCCAGCAGCCTTGGGACAACCGATACGCAGTATTTT.

This clone was seen once. This chain uses TRBV5-6 with TRBJ2-7; the D is unclear. CDR1 and CDR2 (germline): SGHDT, YYEEEE. The ends were cut back, 4 bases at V and 4 bases at J, with 18 bases in the middle. The CDR3 is made up of 15 amino acids. CDR3 sequence (DNA): TGTGCCAGCAGCCCTGGCCTAGATAACCCATACGAGCAGTACTTC. It translates to CASSPGLDNPYEQYF. The complete variable domain, with remaining parts taken from reference TRBV5-6 and TRBJ2-7, reads DAGVTQSPTHLIKTRGQQVTLRCSPKSGHDTVSWYQQALGQGPQFIFQYYEEEERQRGNFPDRFSGHQFPNYSSELNVNALLLGDSALYLCASSPGLDNPYEQYFGPGTRLTVT.

The chain combines TRBV11-2 with TRBJ2-5; either TRBD1 or TRBD2 may fit D (6 bases each). The CDR3 length is 12 residues. Germline V gives CDR1 SGHAT, CDR2 FQNNGV. V lost 8 bases to trimming and J lost 3 bases, with 10 bases between them. The CDR3 DNA sequence: TGTGCCAGCCGAGGGGGGAAAGAGACCCAGTACTTC. Its protein is CASRGGKETQYF.

This clone was observed a few times. V and J are TRBV6-5 and TRBJ2-7, with D possibly being TRBD1 or TRBD2 (5 bases each). Germline V gene data show CDR1 as MNHEY and CDR2 as SVGAGI. Trimming removed 0 bases from V and 4 bases from J, with 10 bases in between. The CDR3 totals 14 residues. The CDR3 DNA reads as TGTGCCAGCAGTTACTCCGGGGCTAGGTACGAGCAGTACTTC. It is translated as CASSYSGARYEQYF.

The chain is built from TRBV6-6 and TRBJ1-5; D call uncertain. Trimming stripped 2 bases from V and 2 bases from J, with 7 bases between. The CDR3 is made up of 14 amino acids. Germline V gene lookup returns CDR1 MNHNY and CDR2 SVGAGI (reference sequence). This CDR3 reads CASSYARGNQPQHF. The CDR3 coding sequence is TGTGCCAGCAGTTACGCTAGGGGCAATCAGCCCCAGCATTTT.

The genes are TRBV7-3 and TRBJ2-2; 7 positions agree with TRBD1. With V trimmed by 5 bases and J by 2 bases, 5 bases remained unmatched. Germline CDR1 SGHTA, CDR2 FQGTGA. The CDR3 totals 15 residues. CDR3 sequence: CASSRGTENTGELFF. CDR3 sequence (DNA): TGTGCCAGCAGCCGAGGGACAGAAAACACCGGGGAGCTGTTTTTT.

V usage is TRBV30 and J usage is TRBJ1-2, with TRBD1 matching over 7 bases. Germline trimming cut 4 bases from V and 3 bases from J; bases unmatched to any gene: 5. Germline CDR1 GTSNPN, CDR2 SVGIG (reference sequence). The CDR3 extends over 13 amino acids. The CDR3 sequence is CAWNVQGDYGYTF. CDR3 nucleotides: TGTGCCTGGAACGTCCAGGGGGACTATGGCTACACCTTC.

J is TRBJ1-1 and V is TRBV6-5; D not certain. Germline CDR1 MNHEY, CDR2 SVGAGI. The CDR3 is 13 residues long. The ends were cut back, 6 bases at V and 0 bases at J, with 8 bases in the middle. The CDR3 DNA sequence: TGTGCCAGCAGCAAACACGTGAACACTGAAGCTTTCTTT. Its protein is CASSKHVNTEAFF.

V and J are TRBV6-5 and TRBJ2-2, with no clear D. Germline V CDR1 and CDR2: MNHEY, SVGAGI. The CDR3 has 13 amino acids. V was pared by 2 bases and J by 7 bases, with 8 bases between. The CDR3 nucleotides read TGTGCCAGCAGTTACGATTTCATCGGGGAGCTGTTTTTT. It translates to CASSYDFIGELFF.

The V call is TRBV6-1, the J call TRBJ2-6, with D hard to call. The germline V gene encodes CDR1 MNHNS and CDR2 SASEGT. The CDR3 consists of 14 residues. V was pared by 8 bases and J by 0 bases, with 8 bases between. The CDR3 DNA sequence: TGTGCCAGCGGCTCCATCTCTGGGGCCAACGTCCTGACTTTC. Its translation: CASGSISGANVLTF.

The chain uses TRBV7-9 and TRBJ2-2, with TRBD2 matching 9 bases. CDR3 length equals 17 residues. V was pared by 5 bases and J by 1 base, with 8 bases of the junction left unmatched. From germline, CDR1 is SEHNR and CDR2 FQNEAQ (reference sequence). In DNA form, the CDR3 reads TGTGCCAGCAGCCCGCCGGCTAGCGGGGAGAACACCGGGGAGCTGTTTTTT. It specifies CASSPPASGENTGELFF.